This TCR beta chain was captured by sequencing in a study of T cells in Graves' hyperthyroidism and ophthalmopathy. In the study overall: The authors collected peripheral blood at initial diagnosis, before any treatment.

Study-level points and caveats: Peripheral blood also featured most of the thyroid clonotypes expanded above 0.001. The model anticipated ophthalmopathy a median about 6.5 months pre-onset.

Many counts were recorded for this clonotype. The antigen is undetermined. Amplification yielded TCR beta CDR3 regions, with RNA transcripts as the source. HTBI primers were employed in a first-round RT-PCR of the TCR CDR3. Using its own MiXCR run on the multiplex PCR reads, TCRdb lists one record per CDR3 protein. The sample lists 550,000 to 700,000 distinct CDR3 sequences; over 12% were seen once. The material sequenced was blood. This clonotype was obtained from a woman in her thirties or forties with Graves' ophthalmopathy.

CDR3 residues: CASSYPGGSYEQYF. CDR3 nucleotides: TGTGCCAGCAGTTACCCGGGAGGGTCCTACGAGCAGTACTTC. J is TRBJ2-7 and V is TRBV6-2 or TRBV6-3, with 8 bases that match TRBD2. V lost 2 bases to trimming and J lost 1 base; unmatched junction nucleotides: 1. CDR3 length: 14 residues. CDR1 and CDR2 (germline): MNHEY, SVGEGT.